The 5 T cell receptor beta chains listed next were all sequenced from one sample in a study of PD-1 blockade in classical Hodgkin lymphoma. The protocol was immunoSEQ multiplex PCR, while the TCRdb copy is restricted to in-frame clones and leaves out a portion. The sample has about 17,000 clones, around 82% seen once; the top ten hold approximately 12%. Time point of the sample: cycle 4 day 1 (C4D1), after more than five weeks of nivolumab. There was relapse after autologous stem cell transplantation in every patient, and there was variation in brentuximab vedotin exposure. The sample in question was peripheral blood mononuclear cells (PBMCs), obtained before the fourth cycle of nivolumab. The receptors derive from a human donor with classical Hodgkin lymphoma.

This clone was counted between two and nine times. This chain uses TRBV21-1 with TRBJ2-3; TRBD1, the table's D call, lacks a check against the DNA. TRBV21-1 is shown as a pseudogene. The CDR3 runs 17 residues. CDR3 coding DNA: TGTGCCAGCAGCAAAGGCCAGGGGAATAATAGCACAGATACGCAGTATTTT. Amino acids: CASSKGQGNNSTDTQYF.

This clone was counted a few times. The chain links TRBV7-9 to TRBJ1-2; tentative D call: TRBD1 (5 bases). This CDR3 is built from 12 residues. Per germline, CDR1 SEHNR and CDR2 FQNEAQ (reference sequence). Trimming removed 4 bases from V and 7 bases from J, with 10 bases in between. The DNA of the CDR3 is TGTGCCAGCAGCTCCACAGGATCTGGCTACACCTTC. Translated, it gives CASSSTGSGYTF.

This chain joins TRBV4-2 and TRBJ1-1, with 11 bases matching TRBD1. V lost 0 bases and J lost 10; bases outside the gene matches: 4. From germline, CDR1 is LGHNA and CDR2 YNFKEQ. The CDR3 totals 14 residues. The CDR3 region has the DNA TGTGCCAGCAGCCAAGACCGGACAGGGGGCGCAGCTTTCTTT. Amino acid sequence: CASSQDRTGGAAFF.

This CDR3 is CASSHPRTEETQYF. CDR3 DNA: TGCGCCAGCAGCCACCCCCGTACGGAGGAGACCCAGTACTTC. The genes are TRBV5-1 and TRBJ2-5, with D unresolved. The CDR3 contains 14 residues. Germline CDR1 SGHRS, CDR2 YFSETQ. The V and J ends lost 4 bases and 5 bases respectively, with 15 bases between them.

The chain uses TRBV4-3 and TRBJ1-1; D ambiguous. The CDR3 extends over 16 amino acids. Germline loops: CDR1 LGHNA, CDR2 YSLEER. V was cut by 0 bases and J by 1 base, with 12 bases left in between. CDR3 in amino acids: CASSQESRTGNTEAFF. The CDR3 nucleotides read TGCGCCAGCAGCCAAGAAAGTCGGACGGGGAACACTGAAGCTTTCTTT.